This T cell receptor beta chain was profiled in a study of T cell responses to AZD1222 COVID-19 vaccine. Study-level points and caveats: Regions left unmutated in variants are reportedly the target of nearly half of spike-specific TCRs. Clonal diversity may have been underestimated, and the donors were mostly white British, with more females than males.

Trimming shortened V by 2 bases and J by 1 base, and 15 bases separated the two germline ends. The CDR3 extends over 16 amino acids. The V gene's germline CDR1 is SGDLS and CDR2 YYNGEE. On this clone: The antigen is not known.

Assay used: immunoSEQ multiplex PCR; TCRdb lists only in-frame clones, some missing. Found here are around 120,000 clones, more than 75% of them singletons; the top ten hold roughly 3.8%. V and J are TRBV9 and TRBJ1-1, with TRBD1 as a possible D gene (6 bases). This receptor was identified in an adult who received the AZD1222 COVID-19 vaccine. Sequencing was performed on peripheral blood, taken 28 days after the second AZD1222 dose. The CDR3 loop reads CASSVSQGRGNTEAFF. The CDR3 nucleotides read TGTGCCAGCAGCGTCAGCCAGGGGAGGGGGAACACTGAAGCTTTCTTT.